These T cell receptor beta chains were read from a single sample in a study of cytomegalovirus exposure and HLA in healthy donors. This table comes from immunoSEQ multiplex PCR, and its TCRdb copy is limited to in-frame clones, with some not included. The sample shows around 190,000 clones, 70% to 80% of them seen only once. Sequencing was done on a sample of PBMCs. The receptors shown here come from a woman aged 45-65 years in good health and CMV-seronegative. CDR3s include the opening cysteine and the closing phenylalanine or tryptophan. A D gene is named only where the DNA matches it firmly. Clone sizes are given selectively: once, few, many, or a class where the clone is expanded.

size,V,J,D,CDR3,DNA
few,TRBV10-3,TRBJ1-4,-,CAISESSAATNEKLFF,TGTGCCATCAGTGAGTCAAGCGCAGCAACTAATGAAAAACTGTTTTTT
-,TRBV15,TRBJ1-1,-,CATSRGDRMNTEAFF,TGTGCCACCAGCAGAGGAGACAGAATGAACACTGAAGCTTTCTTT
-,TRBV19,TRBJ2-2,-,CASKARRGGKRPGELFF,TGTGCCAGTAAGGCCCGGCGAGGGGGAAAAAGACCCGGGGAGCTGTTTTTT
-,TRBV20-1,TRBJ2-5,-,CSAPSLEQYF,TGCAGTGCCCCCTCGTTGGAGCAGTACTTC
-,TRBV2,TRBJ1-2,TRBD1,CASSEPKGASYGYTF,TGTGCCAGCAGTGAACCGAAGGGGGCGAGCTATGGCTACACCTTC
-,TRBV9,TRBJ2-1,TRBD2,CASSGGGWGLAGGSYNEQFF,TGTGCCAGCAGCGGGGGTGGCTGGGGACTAGCGGGAGGATCCTACAATGAGCAGTTCTTC
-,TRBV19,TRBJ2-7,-,CATSTGLGISYEQYF,TGTGCCACCAGTACGGGGTTGGGCATCTCCTACGAGCAGTACTTC
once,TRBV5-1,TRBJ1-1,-,CASSPLTGNTEAFF,TGCGCCAGCAGCCCTCTGACAGGGAACACTGAAGCTTTCTTT
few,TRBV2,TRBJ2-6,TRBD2,CASSDSGGAKGANVLTF,TGTGCCAGCAGTGACAGCGGGGGGGCCAAGGGGGCCAACGTCCTGACTTTC
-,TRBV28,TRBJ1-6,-,CASSLGESGMGNSPLHF,TGTGCCAGCAGTTTAGGCGAGTCCGGGATGGGTAATTCACCCCTCCACTTT
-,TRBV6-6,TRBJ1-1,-,CASSHLLMNTEAFF,TGTGCCAGCAGCCACCTACTAATGAACACTGAAGCTTTCTTT
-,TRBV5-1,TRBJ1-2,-,CASRDSNYGYTF,TGCGCCAGCCGAGACAGCAACTATGGCTACACCTTC
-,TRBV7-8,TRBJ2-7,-,CASSLGGPSARKSGSYEQYF,TGTGCCAGCAGCTTAGGGGGGCCCAGCGCAAGGAAATCGGGGTCCTACGAGCAGTACTTC
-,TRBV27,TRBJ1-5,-,CASRAGGAGTQPQHF,TGTGCCAGCAGGGCCGGGGGGGCAGGGACCCAGCCCCAGCATTTT
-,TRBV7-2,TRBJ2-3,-,CASSLAGRTDTQYF,TGTGCCAGCAGCTTAGCGGGCCGCACAGATACGCAGTATTTT
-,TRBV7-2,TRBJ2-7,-,CASSLDRRAYEQYF,TGTGCCAGCAGCTTGGACAGGAGGGCCTACGAGCAGTACTTC
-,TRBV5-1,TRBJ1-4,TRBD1,CASRPTGVDEKLFF,TGCGCCAGCAGGCCGACAGGGGTTGATGAAAAACTGTTTTTT
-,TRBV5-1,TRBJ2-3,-,CASSLGGTDTQYF,TGCGCCAGCAGCTTAGGGGGCACAGATACGCAGTATTTT
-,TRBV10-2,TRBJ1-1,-,CASSLHEINTEAFF,TGCGCCAGCAGTTTACACGAAATAAACACTGAAGCTTTCTTT
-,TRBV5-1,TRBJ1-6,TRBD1,CASSAGQGEWYNSPLHF,TGCGCCAGCAGCGCGGGACAGGGGGAGTGGTATAATTCACCCCTCCACTTT
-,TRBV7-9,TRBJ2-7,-,CASSLVTPSYEQYF,TGTGCCAGCAGCTTAGTCACTCCTTCCTACGAGCAGTACTTC
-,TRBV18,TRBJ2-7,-,CASSPQGSEQYF,TGTGCCAGCTCACCGCAGGGTAGCGAGCAGTACTTC
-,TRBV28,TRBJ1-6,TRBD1,CASSLSAGGNSPLHF,TGTGCCAGCAGTTTATCGGCAGGGGGAAATTCACCCCTCCACTTT
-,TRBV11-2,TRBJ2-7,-,CASTRNRVIHEQYF,TGTGCCAGCACCCGAAACAGGGTTATCCACGAGCAGTACTTC